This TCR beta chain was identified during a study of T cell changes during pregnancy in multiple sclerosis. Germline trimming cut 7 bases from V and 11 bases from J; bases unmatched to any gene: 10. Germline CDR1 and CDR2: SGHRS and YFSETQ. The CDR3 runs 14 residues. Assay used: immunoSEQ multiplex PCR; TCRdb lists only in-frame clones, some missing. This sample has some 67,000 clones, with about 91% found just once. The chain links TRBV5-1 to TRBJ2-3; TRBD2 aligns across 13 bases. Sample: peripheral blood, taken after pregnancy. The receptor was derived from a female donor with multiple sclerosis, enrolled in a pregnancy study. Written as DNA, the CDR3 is TGCGCCAGCGGCCTCACTAGCGGGAGGGCCGTGCAGTATTTT. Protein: CASGLTSGRAVQYF.